This T cell receptor (beta chain) was sequenced for a study of monozygotic twins with inflammatory bowel disease. The study, taken as a whole, reports: Discrimination among different T cell subtypes was not achievable.

The CDR3 is 14 residues long. Looked up from germline, CDR1 is SGHAT and CDR2 is FQNNGV. Around 4,000 ng of total RNA went into each TCR library. TCRdb re-called the 5' RACE reads and catalogs CDR3 proteins one per entry, DNA excluded. The ten most abundant clones cover 5.6% of a sample with roughly 320,000 distinct CDR3 sequences. A note on this clonotype: Its target is unknown.

The gene calls are TRBV11-2 and TRBJ2-4. This clonotype originated in a human donor with ulcerative colitis or Crohn's disease, or a healthy co-twin of an affected twin (not recorded which). Sequenced: blood. CDR3: CASSLRLVRNIQYF.